What follows are 21 T cell receptor beta chains derived from one specimen sequenced in a study of blood T cell repertoires in COVID-19 (dated by TCRdb to 2019 to 2021). Library construction relied on the immunoSEQ multiplex PCR assay. Drawn from immuneACCESS, this table holds only the in-frame rearrangements with V and J called that TCRdb kept. Clones are partly lost; checked studies trace under half to an unresolved V gene and leave the rest unexplained. This sample is represented by about 330,000 clones; 80% to 90% of them were singletons. Together, the top ten hold around 5% of the sample. The sample was PBMCs or T cells enriched from blood (not recorded which). The receptors come from a young man who had recovered from COVID-19.

The chain's CDR3 is CASSYPTGQSYEQYF. The CDR3 nucleotides read TGTGCCAGCAGTTACCCCACGGGACAGTCCTACGAGCAGTACTTC. The V and J genes are TRBV6-5 and TRBJ2-7; 7 bases match TRBD1. The CDR3 is made up of 15 amino acids. The germline gives CDR1 MNHEY, CDR2 SVGAGI. V trimming: 2 bases; J trimming: 1 base; junction bases outside the gene matches: 5.

The rearrangement links TRBV2 to TRBJ2-5; 7 bases are a match to TRBD1. Per germline, CDR1 SNHLY and CDR2 FYNNEI. V shed 5 bases, J shed 4 bases, and the junction held 7 bases outside the gene matches. The CDR3 sequence is 14 residues long. The CDR3 is CASSPGQPGETQYF. CDR3 sequence (DNA): TGTGCCAGCAGTCCGGGACAGCCCGGAGAGACCCAGTACTTC.

The chain is built from TRBV7-9 and TRBJ1-6; D is unclear. Per the germline V gene, CDR1 is SEHNR and CDR2 is FQNEAQ (reference sequence). The CDR3 consists of 16 residues. V shed 1 base and J shed 0 bases, with 7 bases lying between them. DNA for the CDR3: TGTGCCAGCAGCTTAGGGGCCCTCTCCTATAATTCACCCCTCCACTTT. It is translated as CASSLGALSYNSPLHF.

The V call is TRBV28, the J call TRBJ2-1, with D tentatively TRBD1 (6 bases). The germline V gene has CDR1 MDHEN and CDR2 SYDVKM. This CDR3 region has 15 residues. Trimming removed 6 bases from V and 8 bases from J, with 20 bases in between. CDR3: CASRPGTRGLDEQFF. The CDR3 DNA reads as TGTGCCAGCAGGCCCGGGACACGGGGTTTGGATGAGCAGTTCTTC.

This clone has a handful of counts. J is TRBJ1-2 and V is TRBV14; D not certain. CDR1 and CDR2 from the germline V gene are SGHDN and FVKESK. The CDR3 contains 14 residues. Trimming left V 4 bases short and J 5 bases short, with 14 bases between. CDR3 nucleotides: TGTGCCAGCAGCCTCGGACTCACTGGGTATGGCTACACCTTC. Protein product: CASSLGLTGYGYTF.

The V gene is TRBV14, the J gene TRBJ1-4, with 10 positions matching TRBD1. The germline V gene encodes CDR1 SGHDN and CDR2 FVKESK. The CDR3 extends over 16 amino acids. Unmatched junction bases numbered 6, after V lost 1 base and J lost 7 bases. CDR3 protein: CASSQAFGTGVEKLFF. In DNA form, the CDR3 reads TGTGCCAGCAGCCAAGCGTTCGGGACAGGGGTTGAAAAACTGTTTTTT.

Here the CDR3 DNA reads TGCGCCAGCAGTGGGGACAGGGGGTACGGCATTCAGTACTTC. Its translation is CASSGDRGYGIQYF. The chain couples TRBV10-1 to TRBJ2-4, with 11 positions matching TRBD1. This CDR3 region has 14 residues. Trimming at V came to 4 bases and at J to 9 bases, leaving 5 bases not matched to a gene. Germline V lookup: CDR1 WNHNN, CDR2 SYGVQD (reference sequence).

The genes are TRBV3-1 (or the pseudogene TRBV3-2) and TRBJ1-5; 7 bases fit TRBD1. The CDR3 consists of 16 residues. Germline V gives CDR1 LGHDT, CDR2 YNNKEL (reference sequence). With 4 bases clipped from V and 5 bases from J, the junction kept 11 bases outside the gene matches. This CDR3 is CASSPRGRGFDQPQHF. The DNA of the CDR3 is TGTGCCAGCAGCCCACGGGGCAGGGGGTTCGATCAGCCCCAGCATTTT.

J is TRBJ2-1 and V is TRBV24-1, with D hard to call. Germline CDR1 reads KGHDR; CDR2 reads SFDVKD. This CDR3 is built from 12 residues. The V gene lost 5 bases and the J gene lost 6 bases, with 7 bases spanning the gap. CDR3 in amino acids: CATSGSFNEQFF. The CDR3 DNA reads as TGTGCCACCAGTGGTAGTTTCAATGAGCAGTTCTTC.

The chain is built from TRBV11-2 and TRBJ1-6; the match to TRBD1 covers 7 bases. V was pared by 7 bases and J by 10 bases, with 7 bases of the junction left unmatched. This CDR3 comprises 13 residues. In germline, CDR1 is SGHAT, CDR2 FQNNGV. The CDR3 bases are TGTGCCAGCACCAGAGGGGGCCGGTCACCCCTCCACTTT. It translates to CASTRGGRSPLHF.

The table lists this clone with many counts. The sample contains more than one DNA sequence encoding this CDR3. The gene calls are TRBV3-1 (or the pseudogene TRBV3-2) and TRBJ2-7, with D maybe TRBD1 (5 bases). This CDR3 comprises 14 residues. The germline CDR1 and CDR2 sequences are LGHDT and YNNKEL (reference sequence). V was clipped by 1 base and J by 2 bases, with 9 bases between them. CDR3 nucleotide sequence: TGTGCCAGCAGCCAAGGTCAGGGCCCCTACGAGCAGTACTTC. This sequence encodes CASSQGQGPYEQYF.

This chain uses TRBV6-1 with TRBJ1-6, with 9 bases matching TRBD1. Germline lookup yields CDR1 MNHNS and CDR2 SASEGT. Trimming at V came to 4 bases and at J to 10 bases, leaving 8 bases not matched to a gene. CDR3 size: 15 residues. This chain's CDR3 is CASSATGTGRSPLHF. The CDR3 nucleotides are TGTGCCAGCAGTGCGACCGGGACAGGGCGGTCACCCCTCCACTTT.

The V call is TRBV15, the J call TRBJ1-2, with a possible D match to TRBD1 (5 bases). Trimming removed 0 bases from V and 6 bases from J, with 14 bases in between. From germline, CDR1 is LNHNV and CDR2 YYDKDF (reference sequence). The CDR3 covers 15 residues. The CDR3 coding sequence is TGTGCCACCAGCAGAGATGGTACGGGGGACGATGGCTACACCTTC. Protein product: CATSRDGTGDDGYTF. The whole variable domain, filled in from reference TRBV15 and TRBJ1-2, reads DAMVIQNPRYQVTQFGKPVTLSCSQTLNHNVMYWYQQKSSQAPKLLFHYYDKDFNNEADTPDNFQSRRPNTSFCFLDIRSPGLGDTAMYLCATSRDGTGDDGYTFGSGTRLTVV.

V is TRBV28 and J is TRBJ2-5; 10 nucleotides agree with TRBD1. Unmatched junction bases numbered 7, after V lost 5 bases and J lost 4 bases. Germline lookup yields CDR1 MDHEN and CDR2 SYDVKM. The CDR3 has 15 amino acids. The CDR3 DNA is TGTGCCAGCAGTGCGGCCGGGACAGGGGTAGAGACCCAGTACTTC. This codes for CASSAAGTGVETQYF. Full variable domain (remainder filled in from reference TRBV28 and TRBJ2-5): DVKVTQSSRYLVKRTGEKVFLECVQDMDHENMFWYRQDPGLGLRLIYFSYDVKMKEKGDIPEGYSVSREKKERFSLILESASTNQTSMYLCASSAAGTGVETQYFGPGTRLLVL.

This clone has just one count. The CDR3 DNA reads as TGTGCCACCAGCAGCGGACTAGCGGGACAAGAGACCCAGTACTTC. Encoded protein: CATSSGLAGQETQYF. This sequence joins TRBV15 and TRBJ2-5; 12 bases agree with TRBD2. V lost 3 bases, J lost 2 bases, and 1 base stayed unmatched. The CDR3 length is 15 residues. Germline V gene sequence: CDR1 LNHNV, CDR2 YYDKDF (reference sequence). Filled out from reference TRBV15 and TRBJ2-5, the complete variable domain reads DAMVIQNPRYQVTQFGKPVTLSCSQTLNHNVMYWYQQKSSQAPKLLFHYYDKDFNNEADTPDNFQSRRPNTSFCFLDIRSPGLGDTAMYLCATSSGLAGQETQYFGPGTRLLVL.

The chain carries TRBV24-1 and TRBJ2-6; 7 bases are shared with TRBD1. V lost 3 bases and J lost 2; bases outside the gene matches: 3. Per the germline V gene, CDR1 is KGHDR and CDR2 is SFDVKD. The CDR3 covers 16 residues. This CDR3 is CATSDTTGAGANVLTF. DNA for the CDR3: TGTGCCACCAGTGATACTACAGGGGCTGGGGCCAACGTCCTGACTTTC.

V and J are TRBV16 and TRBJ1-2, with TRBD1 matching 7 bases. V was clipped by 4 bases and J by 5 bases; unmatched bases: 7. The CDR3 contains 14 residues. Germline V lookup: CDR1 KGHSY, CDR2 FQNENV. The DNA of the CDR3 is TGTGCCAGCAGCCCCTCGGGACAGAAGTATGGCTACACCTTC. It specifies CASSPSGQKYGYTF.

This clone was picked up one time. This chain joins TRBV30 and TRBJ2-7; the D is unclear. Trimming stripped 0 bases from V and 0 bases from J, with 6 bases between. Germline CDR1 is GTSNPN and CDR2 is SVGIG (reference sequence). The CDR3 consists of 13 residues. The CDR3, as DNA: TGTGCCTGGAGTGTTGTCCGCTCCTACGAGCAGTACTTC. It translates to CAWSVVRSYEQYF.

This chain links TRBV5-6 with TRBJ1-2; D unresolved. Trimming stripped 0 bases from V and 0 bases from J, with 9 bases between. The CDR3 sequence is 15 residues long. Germline loops: CDR1 SGHDT, CDR2 YYEEEE. The CDR3 region has the DNA TGTGCCAGCAGCTTGGATCCAGGCCCTAACTATGGCTACACCTTC. Amino acid sequence: CASSLDPGPNYGYTF.

The V gene is TRBV6-5, the J gene TRBJ2-5; 11 bases agree with TRBD1. There are 15 residues in the CDR3. CDR1 is MNHEY, CDR2 SVGAGI, per germline. V shed 2 bases, J shed 3 bases, and the junction held 2 bases outside the gene matches. In nucleotides, the CDR3 is TGTGCCAGCAGTTACGCGGGACAGGGGGAAGAGACCCAGTACTTC. This encodes CASSYAGQGEETQYF.

CDR3 region: CASSPVNYGYTF. As DNA, the CDR3 is TGTGCCAGCAGCCCCGTTAACTATGGCTACACCTTC. This rearrangement joins TRBV28 to TRBJ1-2; no reliable D call. CDR1 and CDR2 (germline): MDHEN, SYDVKM. The CDR3 has 12 amino acids. The V end was cut by 6 bases, the J end by 1 base, with 6 bases between.